These 32 T cell receptor beta chains share one sample of origin, sequenced in a study of regulatory T cells in long-lasting Graves disease. Indicated time point: newly diagnosed GD, antithyroid drugs for less than 3 months. RNA extracted from PBMCs served as the sequencing template. Sequencing libraries for TCR beta were prepared with iRepertoire HTBI primers and Arm-PCR of CDR3 regions. MiXCR, applied by TCRdb to the multiplex PCR reads, yields one record per CDR3 protein. The table records a few hundred thousand distinct CDR3 sequences, 15% to 20% of them present only once. These data were also reused for a study on T cells in Graves' hyperthyroidism and ophthalmopathy.

The sample was peripheral blood mononuclear cells (PBMCs), taken at new diagnosis, from a patient treated with antithyroid drugs. Receptor source: a woman under 30 with Graves disease.

This clonotype has a count of ten or more. The chain couples TRBV5-1 to TRBJ2-2; D is undetermined. CDR3 length: 14 residues. Per germline, CDR1 SGHRS and CDR2 YFSETQ. The V and J ends lost 6 bases and 0 bases respectively, with 9 bases between them. The CDR3 protein is CASTPTTNTGELFF. In nucleotides, the CDR3 is TGCGCCAGCACCCCGACAACGAACACCGGGGAGCTGTTTTTT.

This clonotype was seen at least ten times. The chain recombines TRBV20-1 with TRBJ2-7; a possible D gene is TRBD1 (5 bases). The germline V and J ends were trimmed by 0 bases and 3 bases, with 12 bases remaining between them. CDR3 length: 14 residues. The germline V gene has CDR1 DFQATT and CDR2 SNEGSKA (reference sequence). CDR3 nucleotide sequence: TGCAGTGCTAGAGATCCAGGGTGGGACTACGAGCAGTACTTC. Its translation is CSARDPGWDYEQYF.

This clonotype showed up just once. This chain joins TRBV7-9 and TRBJ2-1; no clear D gene. Germline CDR1 SEHNR, CDR2 FQNEAQ (reference sequence). The length of the CDR3 is 14 residues. V dropped 6 bases and J dropped 7 bases, with 16 bases sitting between them. DNA for the CDR3: TGTGCCAGCAGTAAGATAAGTCTATCAAATGAGCAGTTCTTC. It codes for CASSKISLSNEQFF.

At least ten counts were recorded for this clonotype. The chain joins TRBV2 to TRBJ2-5; 8 bases match TRBD2. The CDR3 is 15 amino acids. Germline V gene sequence: CDR1 SNHLY, CDR2 FYNNEI. V shed 5 bases, J shed 3 bases, and the junction held 8 bases outside the gene matches. CDR3 loop: CASSISGSGEETQYF. The CDR3 nucleotides read TGTGCCAGCAGTATAAGCGGGAGTGGCGAAGAGACCCAGTACTTC.

This clonotype was counted ten times or more. The chain carries TRBV20-1 and TRBJ2-7; TRBD1 aligns across 8 bases. This CDR3 has 15 amino acids. V lost 6 bases to trimming and J lost 4 bases; unmatched junction nucleotides: 14. Germline-derived CDR1 and CDR2 are DFQATT and SNEGSKA (reference sequence). The CDR3 DNA reads as TGCAGTGCAAATGACAGGGGCTCCCAACTTTACGAGCAGTACTTC. Its protein is CSANDRGSQLYEQYF.

This clonotype was counted at least ten times. This chain joins TRBV28 and TRBJ2-1, with D possibly being TRBD2 (6 bases). Per the germline V gene, CDR1 is MDHEN and CDR2 is SYDVKM. V was pared by 3 bases and J by 5 bases, with 14 bases between. CDR3 length: 15 residues. CDR3 region: CASSFSAWRDNEQFF. The CDR3 DNA sequence: TGTGCCAGCAGTTTTTCGGCCTGGAGGGACAATGAGCAGTTCTTC.

A word on this clonotype: One base away lies a much larger clone, so this may be a sequencing read error. This chain connects TRBV2 to TRBJ2-3; no definite D call. Looked up from germline, CDR1 is SNHLY and CDR2 is FYNNEI. With 11 bases removed from V and 4 bases from J, the gap between germline ends came to 13 bases. The CDR3 loop spans 12 amino acids. This chain's CDR3 is CASLVGADTQYF. CDR3 DNA: TGTGCCTCTTTAGTTGGCGCAGATACGCAGTATTTT.

This clonotype came up many times. The chain employs TRBV5-1 and TRBJ1-1, with a possible D match to TRBD1 (5 bases). From germline, CDR1 is SGHRS and CDR2 YFSETQ. Trimming took off 4 bases at V and 6 bases at J, with 19 bases between the two ends. CDR3 size: 15 residues. CDR3 loop: CASSPGTFRAAEAFF. CDR3 DNA sequence: TGCGCCAGCAGCCCCGGGACCTTTCGGGCGGCTGAAGCTTTCTTT.

This clonotype was picked up many times. The DNA is omitted, as the CDR3 cannot be located on it reliably, and the CDR3 follows TCRdb's listing. The rearrangement uses TRBV28 and TRBJ2-1; no DNA check was done on the table's D call, TRBD1. The CDR3 has 12 amino acids, counting both end residues. Germline CDR1 reads MDHEN; CDR2 reads SYDVKM. CDR3: CASSTSTGEQFF.

This clonotype was observed a handful of times. A much more abundant neighbour one base away suggests this may be a read error. This rearrangement joins TRBV3-1 to TRBJ2-3; the D is unclear. Trimming stripped 1 base from V and 1 base from J, with 6 bases between. Germline V gene sequence: CDR1 LGHDT, CDR2 YNNKEL (reference sequence). This CDR3 is built from 14 residues. The CDR3 DNA reads TGTGCCAGCAGCCAAGGAGCCCGCACAGATACGCAGTATTTT. Translating it yields CASSQGARTDTQYF.

This clonotype was counted many times. V and J are TRBV12-3 or TRBV12-4 and TRBJ1-1; the match to TRBD1 covers 9 bases. The trim removed 4 bases at V and 7 bases at J, leaving 1 base unmatched. This CDR3 is 12 amino acids long. CDR3 in amino acids: CASSYRGLEAFF. Written as DNA, the CDR3 is TGTGCCAGCAGTTACAGGGGGCTTGAAGCTTTCTTT.

This clonotype was observed many times. V is TRBV7-8 and J is TRBJ2-3; 9 positions agree with TRBD2. The junction had 8 bases not matched to a gene; V was cut back by 2 bases and J by 5 bases. This CDR3 has 16 residues. CDR1 is SGHVS, CDR2 FQNEAQ, per germline. As DNA, the CDR3 is TGTGCCAGCAGCTTAAAGGTGGCGGGGGGGAGAGATACGCAGTATTTT. This sequence encodes CASSLKVAGGRDTQYF.

This clonotype showed up many times. This chain joins TRBV18 and TRBJ1-2, with unresolved D. This CDR3 has 15 residues. Trimming stripped 6 bases from V and 4 bases from J, with 18 bases between. Germline values: CDR1 KGHSH, CDR2 LQKENI. The CDR3 DNA is TGTGCCAGCTCTCGTCAACCCGTATGGGGCTATGGCTACACCTTC. Protein product: CASSRQPVWGYGYTF.

This clonotype was counted a few times. The chain combines TRBV7-8 with TRBJ2-3; a possible D gene is TRBD1 (5 bases). Trimming pared 5 bases from V and 6 bases from J, leaving 18 bases between. The CDR3 is made up of 15 amino acids. Germline V lookup: CDR1 SGHVS, CDR2 FQNEAQ. The CDR3 protein is CASSSSRGRQDTQYF. The CDR3 DNA sequence: TGTGCCAGCAGCAGCAGCCGCGGTAGACAGGATACGCAGTATTTT.

This clonotype was counted many times. The rearrangement joins TRBV5-6 to TRBJ1-1, with D unresolved. CDR1 is SGHDT, CDR2 YYEEEE, per germline. CDR3 size: 15 residues. V was cut by 3 bases and J by 0 bases, with 12 bases left in between. CDR3 sequence: CASSSWERLNTEAFF. In nucleotides, the CDR3 is TGTGCCAGCAGCTCTTGGGAACGGTTGAACACTGAAGCTTTCTTT.

V and J are TRBV27 and TRBJ1-5, with D perhaps TRBD1 (5 bases). CDR1 MNHEY and CDR2 SMNVEV come from the germline V gene (reference sequence). Trimming stripped 0 bases from V and 6 bases from J, with 12 bases between. The CDR3 is 15 amino acids. In nucleotides, the CDR3 is TGTGCCAGCAGTTTATCAAATGGGGCGGGTCAGCCCCAGCATTTT. Protein product: CASSLSNGAGQPQHF.

This clonotype showed up many times. The chain has TRBV2 and TRBJ1-1; TRBD1 might be the D (6 bases). Germline V gene sequence: CDR1 SNHLY, CDR2 FYNNEI. CDR3 length equals 14 residues. The V and J ends lost 5 bases and 6 bases respectively, with 16 bases between them. CDR3 DNA sequence: TGTGCCAGCAGTTTACAGGGAGGTCGGGCTGAAGCTTTCTTT. It translates to CASSLQGGRAEAFF.

V usage is TRBV14 and J usage is TRBJ1-2; possible D gene TRBD1, 5 bases. V lost 1 base and J 5 bases, leaving 14 bases between the germline ends. Germline V gene data show CDR1 as SGHDN and CDR2 as FVKESK. CDR3 length: 15 amino acids. CDR3 protein: CASSQVGTEGYGYTF. CDR3 coding DNA: TGTGCCAGCAGCCAAGTGGGTACTGAGGGGTATGGCTACACCTTC.

The chain links TRBV10-3 to TRBJ2-1, with 7 bases that match TRBD2. V gave up 4 bases and J gave up 3 bases; unmatched junction bases: 12. Germline CDR1 and CDR2: ENHRY and SYGVKD. This CDR3 region has 17 residues. The CDR3, as DNA: TGTGCCATCAGTGGCGGGAGTTCTACTACTAACTACAATGAGCAGTTCTTC. Amino acid sequence: CAISGGSSTTNYNEQFF.

This clonotype has a count of ten or more. This chain uses TRBV7-8 with TRBJ1-6; no firm D call. V was pared by 0 bases and J by 2 bases, with 11 bases between. The CDR3 runs 17 residues. The germline CDR1 and CDR2 sequences are SGHVS and FQNEAQ. The CDR3 region is CASSLAGINAYNSPLHF. As DNA, the CDR3 is TGTGCCAGCAGCTTAGCGGGAATTAACGCCTATAATTCACCCCTCCACTTT.

This chain connects TRBV12-3 or TRBV12-4 to TRBJ1-4; D gene ambiguous. V gave up 3 bases and J gave up 8 bases, with 25 bases separating them. The CDR3 length is 18 residues. In DNA form, the CDR3 reads TGTGCCAGCAGTTTCGGAGGGCCGAGTCTGATTTTTCCGGAAAAACTGTTTTTT. The encoded protein is CASSFGGPSLIFPEKLFF.

The chain links TRBV27 to TRBJ2-3, with TRBD2 matching over 15 bases. This CDR3 has 17 residues. V gave up 8 bases and J gave up 4 bases; unmatched junction bases: 10. Looked up from germline, CDR1 is MNHEY and CDR2 is SMNVEV (reference sequence). This chain's CDR3 is CASSGLAGGLGSDTQYF. CDR3 in DNA: TGTGCCAGCTCGGGACTAGCGGGGGGCCTAGGCTCAGATACGCAGTATTTT.

This sequence joins TRBV5-1 and TRBJ2-5, with 11 bases identical to TRBD2. Looked up from germline, CDR1 is SGHRS and CDR2 is YFSETQ. This CDR3 is 14 amino acids long. Trimming at V came to 0 bases and at J to 8 bases, leaving 3 bases not matched to a gene. CDR3 DNA: TGCGCCAGCAGCTTGGGACTAGCGGGACGCACCCAGTACTTC. It translates to CASSLGLAGRTQYF.

At least ten counts were recorded for this clonotype. The chain carries TRBV7-2 and TRBJ2-1; 7 nucleotides match TRBD2. The V gene's germline CDR1 is SGHTA and CDR2 FQGNSA. V gave up 0 bases and J gave up 1 base; unmatched junction bases: 3. This CDR3 comprises 16 residues. The DNA for the CDR3 is TGTGCCAGCAGCTTAGCGGGGCGGGGGTCCTACAATGAGCAGTTCTTC. Its protein product is CASSLAGRGSYNEQFF.

This clonotype was seen a few times. This chain joins TRBV28 and TRBJ1-1; 8 bases align to TRBD1. Germline CDR1 MDHEN, CDR2 SYDVKM. Trimming at V came to 1 base and at J to 3 bases, leaving 10 bases not matched to a gene. This CDR3 spans 17 amino acids. In DNA, the CDR3 is TGTGCCAGCAGTTTATCCCTTGGACAGGGACTGGACACTGAAGCTTTCTTT. This encodes CASSLSLGQGLDTEAFF. The entire variable domain, with the rest obtained from reference TRBV28 and TRBJ1-1, is as follows: DVKVTQSSRYLVKRTGEKVFLECVQDMDHENMFWYRQDPGLGLRLIYFSYDVKMKEKGDIPEGYSVSREKKERFSLILESASTNQTSMYLCASSLSLGQGLDTEAFFGQGTRLTVV.

This clonotype was picked up a small number of times. The genes are TRBV5-1 and TRBJ1-1; 8 bases line up with TRBD1. V lost 4 bases and J lost 4; bases outside the gene matches: 12. Germline CDR1 reads SGHRS; CDR2 reads YFSETQ. The CDR3 contains 16 residues. The CDR3 here is CASSANNPTGGTEAFF. The CDR3 DNA follows: TGCGCCAGCAGCGCGAACAACCCTACAGGGGGCACTGAAGCTTTCTTT.

Only a few counts were recorded for this clonotype. This chain links TRBV12-3 or TRBV12-4 with TRBJ1-3; D unclear. CDR3 length equals 15 residues. V shed 5 bases and J shed 4 bases, with 15 bases lying between them. The CDR3 protein is CASSLPSGTGNTIYF. In nucleotides, the CDR3 is TGTGCCAGCAGTCTCCCTTCCGGTACCGGAAACACCATATATTTT.

Concerning this clonotype: A much larger clone lies one base from this, so it may be a read error. The rearrangement joins TRBV5-4 to TRBJ2-3; TRBD2 matches 10 bases. Trimming took 7 bases from V and 5 from J; bases not matched to a gene: 22. The CDR3 runs to 19 residues. Germline CDR1 reads SGHNT; CDR2 reads YYREEE (reference sequence). CDR3 in DNA: TGTGCCAGCGGTTTAAGCTATCCCGGAGCGGGGGGGCCAGGAGATACGCAGTATTTT. Translation gives CASGLSYPGAGGPGDTQYF.

The V gene is TRBV30, the J gene TRBJ2-2, with D maybe TRBD1 (6 bases). CDR3 length equals 15 residues. V gave up 1 base and J gave up 4 bases, with 13 bases separating them. From germline, CDR1 is GTSNPN and CDR2 SVGIG (reference sequence). CDR3 DNA sequence: TGTGCCTGGAGTGAGGGACATACGATCACCGGGGAGCTGTTTTTT. Its protein product is CAWSEGHTITGELFF.

There are many counts of this clonotype. The chain uses TRBV11-2 and TRBJ2-3; no clear D. This CDR3 has 16 residues. Trimming took off 1 base at V and 3 bases at J, with 14 bases between the two ends. The germline V gene encodes CDR1 SGHAT and CDR2 FQNNGV. The CDR3 DNA reads as TGTGCCAGCAGCTTAGGCCTTGGAGCGTCTACAGATACGCAGTATTTT. It yields the protein CASSLGLGASTDTQYF.

This clonotype occurred many times. V and J are TRBV2 and TRBJ1-5; D perhaps matches TRBD1 (6 bases). V gave up 4 bases and J gave up 6 bases, with 13 bases separating them. Germline V gene data show CDR1 as SNHLY and CDR2 as FYNNEI. There are 14 residues in the CDR3. The CDR3 region is CASSVGQGSQPQHF. CDR3 nucleotide sequence: TGTGCCAGCAGTGTGGGGCAGGGGAGTCAGCCCCAGCATTTT.

This clonotype has a count of ten or more. This sequence joins TRBV5-1 and TRBJ2-2; D remains unclear. Trimming shortened V by 6 bases and J by 0 bases, and 6 bases separated the two germline ends. Germline lookup yields CDR1 SGHRS and CDR2 YFSETQ. The CDR3 runs 13 residues. The CDR3 is CASNPANTGELFF. For the CDR3, the DNA is TGCGCCAGCAACCCCGCGAACACCGGGGAGCTGTTTTTT.